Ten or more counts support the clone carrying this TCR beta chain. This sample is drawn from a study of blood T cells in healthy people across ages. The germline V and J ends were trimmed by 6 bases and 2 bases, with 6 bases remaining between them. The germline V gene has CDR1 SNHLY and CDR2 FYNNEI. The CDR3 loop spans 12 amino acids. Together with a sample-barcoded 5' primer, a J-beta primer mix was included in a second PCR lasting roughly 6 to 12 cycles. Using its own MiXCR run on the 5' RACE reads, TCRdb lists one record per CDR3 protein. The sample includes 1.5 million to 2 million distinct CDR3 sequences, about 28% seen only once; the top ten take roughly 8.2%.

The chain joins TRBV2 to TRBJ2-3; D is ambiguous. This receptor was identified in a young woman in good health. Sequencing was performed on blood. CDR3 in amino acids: CASSPTTDTQYF. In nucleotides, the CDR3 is TGTGCCAGCAGCCCCACCACAGATACGCAGTATTTT.